Each of the 21 T cell receptor beta chains below was sequenced from the same sample in a study of CD4+ T cells in melanoma. The table came from immunoSEQ multiplex PCR; TCRdb's copy has only in-frame clones and leaves some out. The table shows over 130,000 clones, with 80% to 95% occurring only once. The source is a human donor with melanoma.

The table lists this clone with a few counts. This chain connects TRBV2 to TRBJ2-5; 9 bases align to TRBD2. This CDR3 has 14 residues. Germline values: CDR1 SNHLY, CDR2 FYNNEI. V was pared by 4 bases and J by 0 bases, with 0 bases of the junction left unmatched. CDR3 sequence reads: CASSGGGDQETQYF. The CDR3, as DNA: TGTGCCAGCAGTGGCGGGGGGGACCAAGAGACCCAGTACTTC.

The chain links TRBV5-4 to TRBJ1-2; 11 bases align to TRBD1. The CDR3 has 14 amino acids. Germline trimming cut 4 bases from V and 8 bases from J; bases unmatched to any gene: 7. Germline CDR1 SGHNT, CDR2 YYREEE (reference sequence). CDR3 DNA: TGTGCCAGCAGCGTGAGGGACAGGGGGGGCGGCTACACCTTC. Its translation is CASSVRDRGGGYTF.

The table lists this clone with a count of one. The junction differs from germline at one of its ends, possibly a read error. The J gene is TRBJ2-5, the V gene TRBV7-7; TRBD2 is a possible D gene (7 bases). The germline CDR1 and CDR2 sequences are SSHAT and FNYEAQ (reference sequence). This CDR3 contains 15 residues. CDR3 sequence: CASSLSGGAQETQYF. As DNA, the CDR3 is TGTGCTAGCAGCTTAAGTGGGGGGGCCCAAGAGACCCAGTACTTC. The full variable domain, with the rest looked up from reference TRBV7-7 and TRBJ2-5, is GAGVSQSPRYKVTKRGQDVTLRCDPISSHATLYWYQQALGQGPEFLTYFNYEAQPDKSGLPSDRFSAERPEGSISTLTIQRTEQRDSAMYRCASSLSGGAQETQYFGPGTRLLVL.

The chain couples TRBV9 to TRBJ2-7; D perhaps matches TRBD2 (6 bases). V lost 3 bases, J lost 2 bases, and 15 bases lay in between. Germline-derived CDR1 and CDR2 are SGDLS and YYNGEE. The CDR3 length is 15 residues. The DNA for the CDR3 is TGTGCCAGCAGCGCGCGGGGAGAGCCGCCCTACGAGCAGTACTTC. This translates into CASSARGEPPYEQYF.

This clone appeared a single time. V and J are TRBV2 and TRBJ1-2; D is undetermined. From germline, CDR1 is SNHLY and CDR2 FYNNEI. This CDR3 has 13 residues. Trimming stripped 5 bases from V and 6 bases from J, with 13 bases between. CDR3 sequence: CASSISSYHGYTF. The CDR3 DNA follows: TGTGCCAGCAGTATAAGCAGTTATCATGGCTACACCTTC.

Concerning this clone: An end of the junction does not agree with germline; a read error may underlie this. V and J are TRBV7-7 and TRBJ2-5; 15 positions agree with TRBD2. The germline gives CDR1 SSHAT, CDR2 FNYEAQ (reference sequence). This CDR3 spans 20 amino acids. DNA for the CDR3: TGTGCTAGCAGCGCCGGACTAGCGGGGGGGCCGTTCTGGTTTAAAGAGACCCAGTACTTC. As protein: CASSAGLAGGPFWFKETQYF.

This sequence joins TRBV5-1 and TRBJ1-6; D call uncertain. The CDR3 covers 14 residues. Germline values: CDR1 SGHRS, CDR2 YFSETQ. Trimming removed 4 bases from V and 9 bases from J, with 14 bases in between. CDR3 DNA: TGCGCCAGCAGCCCATCAGTGGGGTTTTCACCCCTCCACTTT. Its protein product is CASSPSVGFSPLHF.

The chain couples TRBV30 to TRBJ2-5, with 14 bases aligning to TRBD2. The J call could be wrong; TRBJ2-7 is a better fit for the DNA end. Per the germline V gene, CDR1 is GTSNPN and CDR2 is SVGIG (reference sequence). There are 15 residues in the CDR3. CDR3 sequence: CAWKKGTSGGYEQYF. The CDR3 DNA sequence: TGTGCCTGGAAAAAAGGGACTAGCGGGGGCTACGAGCAGTACTTC.

This chain uses TRBV5-1 with TRBJ2-3; D unclear. This CDR3 has 15 amino acids. V lost 0 bases and J lost 1, with 9 bases in between. Looked up from germline, CDR1 is SGHRS and CDR2 is YFSETQ. CDR3 in DNA: TGCGCCAGCAGCTTGGAGGACCCAGGCACAGATACGCAGTATTTT. As protein: CASSLEDPGTDTQYF.

This clone was detected once. The V gene is TRBV6-5, the J gene TRBJ1-5, with TRBD1 matching 10 bases. The length of the CDR3 is 14 residues. V shed 6 bases, J shed 7 bases, and the junction held 6 bases outside the gene matches. Germline V gives CDR1 MNHEY, CDR2 SVGAGI. CDR3 protein: CASSPGTGVQPQHF. For the CDR3, the DNA is TGTGCCAGCAGCCCTGGGACAGGGGTGCAGCCCCAGCATTTT.

The rearrangement joins TRBV28 to TRBJ2-1; TRBD2 agrees at 7 bases. Per germline, CDR1 MDHEN and CDR2 SYDVKM. With 3 bases clipped from V and 4 bases from J, the junction kept 9 bases outside the gene matches. The CDR3 sequence is 16 residues long. CDR3 residues: CASSLGGTGNYNEQFF. The CDR3 nucleotides read TGTGCCAGCAGTTTGGGGGGGACTGGAAATTACAATGAGCAGTTCTTC.

The chain employs TRBV7-3 and TRBJ2-3; 8 bases match TRBD2. Per germline, CDR1 SGHTA and CDR2 FQGTGA. After removal of 2 bases from V and 8 bases from J, the junction contained 6 bases not matched to a gene. The length of the CDR3 is 14 residues. The CDR3 DNA reads TGTGCCAGCAGCTTATCCCCTAGCGGGTTTACGCAGTATTTT. Translation gives CASSLSPSGFTQYF.

This chain links TRBV7-8 with TRBJ1-4; no reliable D call. The V and J ends lost 5 bases and 7 bases respectively, with 11 bases between them. The CDR3 covers 13 residues. Germline CDR1 and CDR2: SGHVS and FQNEAQ. Written as DNA, the CDR3 is TGTGCCAGCAGCCAAATTCCAGCTGAAAAACTGTTTTTT. This sequence encodes CASSQIPAEKLFF.

The chain has TRBV7-9 and TRBJ2-5; TRBD2 matches at 10 bases. The CDR3 covers 15 residues. Germline V gives CDR1 SEHNR, CDR2 FQNEAQ (reference sequence). J lost 2 bases, V lost 11 bases, and 11 bases had no gene match. The CDR3 nucleotides read TGTGCCGGAGCTAGCGGGGGTAGGGGGCAAGAGACCCAGTACTTC. This translates into CAGASGGRGQETQYF.

CDR3: CASSDSNQPQHF. CDR3 nucleotides: TGTGCCAGCAGTGACAGTAATCAGCCCCAGCATTTT. The chain combines TRBV2 with TRBJ1-5; D unclear. Trimming shortened V by 3 bases and J by 4 bases, and 4 bases separated the two germline ends. There are 12 residues in the CDR3. CDR1 and CDR2 (germline): SNHLY, FYNNEI.

The chain carries TRBV21-1 and TRBJ1-2. TRBV21-1 is tagged as a pseudogene. The CDR3 totals 16 residues. CDR3 amino acids: CASSRVGERPPRGYTF. CDR3 in DNA: TGTGCCAGCAGCCGAGTGGGGGAACGTCCCCCTAGGGGCTACACCTTC.

The rearrangement joins TRBV15 to TRBJ1-2; 7 nucleotides align to TRBD1. Trimming at V came to 0 bases and at J to 4 bases, leaving 8 bases not matched to a gene. This CDR3 has 16 residues. Germline V CDR1 and CDR2: LNHNV, YYDKDF (reference sequence). CDR3 coding DNA: TGTGCCACCAGCAGAGACCTCCAGGCAGGGGGCTATGGCTACACCTTC. Its protein is CATSRDLQAGGYGYTF.

The chain couples TRBV19 to TRBJ1-2; D is unclear. There are 13 residues in the CDR3. Trimming stripped 6 bases from V and 6 bases from J, with 14 bases between. Germline values: CDR1 LNHDA, CDR2 SQIVND (reference sequence). This CDR3 is CASRRAMWDGYTF. The CDR3 DNA sequence: TGTGCCAGTAGACGGGCTATGTGGGATGGCTACACCTTC.

V is TRBV19 and J is TRBJ2-5, with TRBD1 identical over 9 bases. The length of the CDR3 is 16 residues. The J segment lost 5 bases and the V segment lost 3 bases, leaving 10 bases of the junction unmatched. Germline assignment: CDR1 LNHDA and CDR2 SQIVND (reference sequence). The CDR3 DNA is TGTGCCAGTAGTATCGGGACAGGGTTAGACTTGGAGACCCAGTACTTC. Its protein product is CASSIGTGLDLETQYF.

This rearrangement joins TRBV7-9 to TRBJ1-2, with a tentative D call TRBD1 (5 bases). The V and J ends lost 2 bases and 7 bases respectively, with 17 bases between them. CDR1 SEHNR and CDR2 FQNEAQ come from the germline V gene (reference sequence). The CDR3 runs to 15 residues. The CDR3, as DNA: TGTGCCAGCAGCTTAAAAGGGGACCCACCCGGTGGCTACACCTTC. As protein: CASSLKGDPPGGYTF.

The chain recombines TRBV2 with TRBJ2-5, with 10 bases fitting TRBD1. The V and J ends lost 8 bases and 5 bases, in that order; junction bases with no gene match: 8. Germline V gene lookup returns CDR1 SNHLY and CDR2 FYNNEI. This CDR3 is built from 14 residues. The CDR3 region is CASADRGPLETQYF. The CDR3 DNA follows: TGTGCCAGCGCTGACAGGGGGCCTTTGGAGACCCAGTACTTC.